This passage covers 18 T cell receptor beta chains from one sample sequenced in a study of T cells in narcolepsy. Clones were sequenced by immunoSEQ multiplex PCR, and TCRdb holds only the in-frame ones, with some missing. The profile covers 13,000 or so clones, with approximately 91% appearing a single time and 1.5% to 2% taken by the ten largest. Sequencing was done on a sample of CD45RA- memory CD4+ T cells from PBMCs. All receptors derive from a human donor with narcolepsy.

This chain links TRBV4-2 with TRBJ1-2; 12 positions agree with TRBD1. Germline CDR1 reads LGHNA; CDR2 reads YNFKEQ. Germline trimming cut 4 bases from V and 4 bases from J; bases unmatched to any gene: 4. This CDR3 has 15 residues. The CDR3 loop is CASSPSGQGAYGYTF. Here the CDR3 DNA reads TGTGCCAGCAGCCCCTCGGGACAGGGGGCCTATGGCTACACCTTC.

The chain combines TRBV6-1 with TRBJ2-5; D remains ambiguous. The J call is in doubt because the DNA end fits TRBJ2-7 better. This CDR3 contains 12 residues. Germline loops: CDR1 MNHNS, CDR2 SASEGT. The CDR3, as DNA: TGTGCCAGCAGTGTTCGTGTCTACGAGCAGTACTTC. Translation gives CASSVRVYEQYF.

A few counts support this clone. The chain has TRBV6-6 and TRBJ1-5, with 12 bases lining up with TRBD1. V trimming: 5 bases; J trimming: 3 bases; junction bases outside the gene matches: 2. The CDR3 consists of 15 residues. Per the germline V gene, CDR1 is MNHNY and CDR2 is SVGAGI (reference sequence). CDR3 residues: CASSRDRGLNQPQHF. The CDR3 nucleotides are TGTGCCAGCAGTCGGGACAGGGGGCTCAATCAGCCCCAGCATTTT.

The CDR3 DNA is TGCGCCAGCAGCTTGGTAGAAACAGCCTCTTACGAGCAGTACTTC. Encoded protein: CASSLVETASYEQYF. The rearrangement joins TRBV5-1 to TRBJ2-7; D gene ambiguous. V lost 0 bases and J 4 bases, leaving 14 bases between the germline ends. CDR1 and CDR2 (germline): SGHRS, YFSETQ. The CDR3 spans 15 residues. The complete variable domain, with remaining parts taken from reference TRBV5-1 and TRBJ2-7, reads KAGVTQTPRYLIKTRGQQVTLSCSPISGHRSVSWYQQTPGQGLQFLFEYFSETQRNKGNFPGRFSGRQFSNSRSEMNVSTLELGDSALYLCASSLVETASYEQYFGPGTRLTVT.

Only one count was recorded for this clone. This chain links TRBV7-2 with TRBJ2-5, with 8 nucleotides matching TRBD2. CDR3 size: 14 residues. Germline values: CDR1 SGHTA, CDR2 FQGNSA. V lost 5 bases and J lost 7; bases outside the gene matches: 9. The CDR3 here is CASSPSGGEGTQYF. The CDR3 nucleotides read TGTGCCAGCAGCCCCAGCGGGGGAGAGGGGACCCAGTACTTC. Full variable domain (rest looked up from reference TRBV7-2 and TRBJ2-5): GAGVSQSPSNKVTEKGKDVELRCDPISGHTALYWYRQSLGQGLEFLIYFQGNSAPDKSGLPSDRFSAERTGGSVSTLTIQRTQQEDSAVYLCASSPSGGEGTQYFGPGTRLLVL.

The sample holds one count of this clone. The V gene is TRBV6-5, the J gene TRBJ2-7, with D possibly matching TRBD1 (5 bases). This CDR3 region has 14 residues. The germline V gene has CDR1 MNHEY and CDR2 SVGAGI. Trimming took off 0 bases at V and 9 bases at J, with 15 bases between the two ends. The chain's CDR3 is CASSYSTRDKSQYF. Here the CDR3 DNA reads TGTGCCAGCAGTTACTCGACCAGGGATAAGTCGCAGTACTTC.

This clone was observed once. CDR3 bases: TGTGCCAGCAGCCCGAGGACTAGCGGGTACGAGCAGTACTTC. It is translated as CASSPRTSGYEQYF. The chain recombines TRBV5-4 with TRBJ2-7; TRBD2 aligns across 11 bases. V shed 4 bases and J 4 bases; nucleotides not matched to a gene: 4. Germline CDR1 and CDR2: SGHNT and YYREEE (reference sequence). The CDR3 sequence is 14 residues long.

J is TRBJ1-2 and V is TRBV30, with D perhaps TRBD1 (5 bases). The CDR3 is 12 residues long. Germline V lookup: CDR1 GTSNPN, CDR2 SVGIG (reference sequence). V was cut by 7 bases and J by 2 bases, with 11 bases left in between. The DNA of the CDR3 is TGTGCCTTGCAGGGAGGGAACTATGGCTACACCTTC. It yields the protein CALQGGNYGYTF.

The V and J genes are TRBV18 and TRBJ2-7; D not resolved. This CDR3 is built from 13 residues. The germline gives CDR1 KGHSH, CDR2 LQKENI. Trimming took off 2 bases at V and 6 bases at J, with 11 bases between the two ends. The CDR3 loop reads CASSPEAIGEQYF. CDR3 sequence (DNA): TGTGCCAGCTCACCAGAAGCCATCGGCGAGCAGTACTTC.

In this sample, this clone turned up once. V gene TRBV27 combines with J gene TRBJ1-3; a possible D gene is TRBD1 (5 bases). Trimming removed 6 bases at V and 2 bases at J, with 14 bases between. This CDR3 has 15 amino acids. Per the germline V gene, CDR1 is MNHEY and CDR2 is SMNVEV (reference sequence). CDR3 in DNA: TGTGCCAGCAGGCCAGACGGGGGAACTGGAAACACCATATATTTT. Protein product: CASRPDGGTGNTIYF.

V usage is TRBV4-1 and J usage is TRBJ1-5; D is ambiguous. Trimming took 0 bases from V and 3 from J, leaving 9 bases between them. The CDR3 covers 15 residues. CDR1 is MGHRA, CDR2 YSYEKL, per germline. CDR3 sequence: CASSQDRGYNQPQHF. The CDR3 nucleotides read TGCGCCAGCAGCCAAGATCGGGGATACAATCAGCCCCAGCATTTT.

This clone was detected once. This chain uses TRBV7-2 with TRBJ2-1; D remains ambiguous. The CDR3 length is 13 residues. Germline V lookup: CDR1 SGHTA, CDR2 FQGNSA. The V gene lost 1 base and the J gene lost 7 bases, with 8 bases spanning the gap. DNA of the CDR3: TGTGCCAGCAGCTTAGACTTGATAAATGAGCAGTTCTTC. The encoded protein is CASSLDLINEQFF.

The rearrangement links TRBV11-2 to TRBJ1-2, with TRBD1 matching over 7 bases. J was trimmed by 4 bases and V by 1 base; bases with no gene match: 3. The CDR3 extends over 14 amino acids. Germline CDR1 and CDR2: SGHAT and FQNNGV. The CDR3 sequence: CASSLAGQAYGYTF. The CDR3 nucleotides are TGTGCCAGCAGCTTAGCTGGACAGGCCTATGGCTACACCTTC.

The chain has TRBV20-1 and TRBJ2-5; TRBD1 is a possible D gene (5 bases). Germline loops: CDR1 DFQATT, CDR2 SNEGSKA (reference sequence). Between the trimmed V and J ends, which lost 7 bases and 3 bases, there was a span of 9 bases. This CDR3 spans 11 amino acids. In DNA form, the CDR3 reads TGCAGTGGACAGCCCGAAGAGACCCAGTACTTC. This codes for CSGQPEETQYF.

CDR3 sequence reads: CASSQDEAGVIEQFF. DNA for the CDR3: TGCGCCAGCAGCCAAGATGAGGCAGGGGTGATTGAGCAGTTCTTC. The gene calls are TRBV4-1 and TRBJ2-1; TRBD1 might be the D (6 bases). The CDR3 length is 15 residues. V was pared by 0 bases and J by 9 bases, with 15 bases between. Per germline, CDR1 MGHRA and CDR2 YSYEKL.

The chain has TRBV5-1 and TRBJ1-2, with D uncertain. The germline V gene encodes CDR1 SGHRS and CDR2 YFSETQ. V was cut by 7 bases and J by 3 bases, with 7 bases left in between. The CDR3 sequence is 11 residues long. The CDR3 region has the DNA TGCGCCAGCTCGGAGGACTATGGCTACACCTTC. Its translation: CASSEDYGYTF.

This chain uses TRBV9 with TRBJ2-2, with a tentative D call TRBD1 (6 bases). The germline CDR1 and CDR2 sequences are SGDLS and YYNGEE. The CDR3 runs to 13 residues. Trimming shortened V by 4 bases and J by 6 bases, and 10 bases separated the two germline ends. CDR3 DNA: TGTGCCAGCAGCAAACAGGGTGCCGGGGAGCTGTTTTTT. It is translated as CASSKQGAGELFF.

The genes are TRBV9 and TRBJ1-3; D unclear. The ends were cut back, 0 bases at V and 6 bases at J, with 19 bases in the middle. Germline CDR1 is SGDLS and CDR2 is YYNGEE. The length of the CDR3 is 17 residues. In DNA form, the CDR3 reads TGTGCCAGCAGCGTAGGAGTCGTAGGGTCCGGGGTAAACACCATATATTTT. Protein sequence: CASSVGVVGSGVNTIYF.